The clone carrying this T cell receptor (beta chain) has more than one count but fewer than ten. What it recognizes is unknown. This sample is part of a study of OX40 agonist ivuxolimab in advanced cancers. Background on the study: Averaging around 60 years in age, with a range of roughly 23 to 80, the cohort was approximately 83% male.

Germline V lookup: CDR1 MGHDK, CDR2 SYGVNS. V lost 0 bases and J 3 bases, leaving 12 bases between the germline ends. This CDR3 is built from 15 residues. Some clones are missing from TCRdb's copy, which holds only in-frame ones; the method was immunoSEQ multiplex PCR. The table lists 100,000 to 120,000 clones, approximately 90% of them singletons. Blood got drawn at baseline, again on cycle 4 day 1, and then on cycle 7 day 1. Study results and limitations: Nonresponders, in some cases, also had low normalized T-cell clonal expansion. Relative to CD4+ cells, CD8+ T cells on average had more expanded clones.

The chain uses TRBV25-1 and TRBJ2-7, with D perhaps matching TRBD1 or TRBD2 (5 bases each). The sample in question was CD4+ or CD8+ T cells sorted from blood, obtained in a trial of the OX40 agonist ivuxolimab. The receptor was isolated from an adult with an advanced solid tumor such as melanoma, head and neck, liver or kidney cancer. CDR3 loop: CASSEYGGLDYEQYF. CDR3 DNA: TGTGCCAGCAGTGAATATGGGGGTCTGGACTACGAGCAGTACTTC.